This TCR beta chain was identified in a study of T cell responses to AZD1222 COVID-19 vaccine (dated by TCRdb to the early 2020s). At the level of the whole study: Because spike-specific TCR depth and breadth did not differ between the two schedules, AZD1222 recipients who got a second dose at roughly 4 weeks were pooled with those who got a second dose at roughly 12 weeks. Enrollment into the trials was organized by age into subgroups of 18-55, 56-69 and 70-plus years, and those subgroups contained approximately 150, 30 and 60 TCR-sequenced participants, respectively. TCR sequencing was performed for 230 to 250 trial participants, of whom about 200 were given two doses of AZD1222 and around 26 were given two doses of MenACWY control vaccine. Study-wide findings and limitations: After two AZD1222 doses, spike-specific TCR breadth and depth were significantly higher than at day 0 and than in MenACWY recipients. Vaccine-associated CD4 TCRs spanned the whole spike protein, with dominant responses in regions 160-218 and 743-854. The 56-69-year group was small, and its depth increase did not reach significance, likely because of low power. Nearly half of unique spike-specific TCRs reportedly recognized epitopes outside regions mutated in the B.1.351 and B.1.1.7 variants. Participants were mostly white British, with more females than males. The authors suggested clonal diversity may have been underestimated. Conclusions about previously exposed vaccinees were limited because only 6 or 7 AZD1222 recipients were SARS-CoV-2 seropositive at baseline. Because no day 14 peak-response samples were available, repertoires were characterized only after the peak T cell response.

This specimen's time point label, interpreted: baseline before first vaccination. Vaccinee samples were obtained from the UK trials COV001 and COV002, which included a single-blind randomized controlled phase 2/3 trial of AZD1222 (ChAdOx1 nCoV-19) in healthy adults. Trial participant PBMC samples were collected at day 0 and day 28 after the second dose for TCRbeta chain sequencing. CDR1 and CDR2 are drawn from the germline V gene: SGHDN, FVKESK. V lost 1 base and J lost 4 bases; the stretch between them is 16 bases long. Taken from cysteine to phenylalanine, the CDR3 has 16 residues. Only the CDR3 DNA stays, 48 bases, in frame from base 1. The CDR3 regions of human TCRbeta chains were subjected to immunosequencing. In the source study's methods: TCRs in the repertoires were compared against a reference library of SARS-CoV-2-specific TCRs that had been generated with the MIRA antigen-specificity platform. Breadth was defined as the fraction of unique TCRs that were SARS-CoV-2-associated. Depth was defined as the fraction of total T cells that were SARS-CoV-2-associated. Using the MIRA data, each spike-specific TCR was mapped to the spike region that the TCR reacts to and placed in a CD4 or CD8 class. Log10-transformed breadth and depth values were compared by one-way ANOVA with Sidak's multiple comparisons tests. TCRdb retrieved this table from immuneACCESS and kept in-frame rearrangements only. Not all clones are present; in checked studies, unresolved V genes account for under half, and no reason is known for the remainder. V, J and clone size reflect that table, while D and trimming were determined from the DNA. For this sample there are 100,000 to 150,000 clones; around 90% appear just once. The top ten constitute 6.3% of the sample.

About this clone itself: This clone's antigen is unknown. No base qualities exist here, and no much larger clone lies one base off it.

The receptor was derived from an adult in good health. The rearranged chain carries TRBV14 and TRBJ2-5; D gene: possibly TRBD2, on 5 matching bases. The sample was peripheral blood, taken on day 0 of AZD1222 vaccination. The CDR3 reads as follows: CASSQVSGSVGETQYF. The DNA sequence is as follows: TGTGCCAGCAGCCAAGTTTCGGGATCTGTGGGAGAGACCCAGTACTTC.